This section outlines one T cell receptor beta chain sequence together with its context. What it binds is unknown. Amplified regions were TCR beta CDR3 sequences from RNA transcripts. A set of HTBI primers served as the primers for a first-round RT-PCR of the TCR CDR3. TCRdb analysed the multiplex PCR reads with MiXCR anew, one entry per CDR3 protein. Among 40,000 to 60,000 distinct CDR3 sequences listed, roughly 50% were seen once. This sample is drawn from a study of T cells in Graves' hyperthyroidism and ophthalmopathy. The study's findings and limits: Ophthalmopathy was distinguished from stable hyperthyroidism by 13 V-J signatures.

This receptor was taken from a woman aged 50 to 60 with Graves' ophthalmopathy. Material for sequencing was blood.

CDR3 region: CSVSRDGASYEQYF. CDR3 sequence (DNA): TGCAGCGTAAGCCGGGACGGCGCCTCCTACGAGCAGTACTTC. This chain connects TRBV29-1 to TRBJ2-7; D may correspond to TRBD1 or TRBD2 (5 bases each). The germline gives CDR1 SQVTM, CDR2 ANQGSEA. V was shortened by 6 bases and J by 0 bases, with 15 bases between the two germline ends. This CDR3 has 14 residues.